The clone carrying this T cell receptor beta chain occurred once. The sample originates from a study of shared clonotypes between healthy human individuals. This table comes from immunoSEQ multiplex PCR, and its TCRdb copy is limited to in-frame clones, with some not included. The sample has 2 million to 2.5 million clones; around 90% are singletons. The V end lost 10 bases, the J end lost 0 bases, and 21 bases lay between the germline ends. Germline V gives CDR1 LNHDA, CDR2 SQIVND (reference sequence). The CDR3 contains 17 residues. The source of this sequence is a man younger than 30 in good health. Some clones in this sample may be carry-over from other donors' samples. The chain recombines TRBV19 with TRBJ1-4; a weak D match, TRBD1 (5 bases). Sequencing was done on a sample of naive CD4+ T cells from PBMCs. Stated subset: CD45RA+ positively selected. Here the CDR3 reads CATQIQGDATTNEKLFF. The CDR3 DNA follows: TGTGCCACCCAAATCCAAGGGGACGCAACAACTAATGAAAAACTGTTTTTT.